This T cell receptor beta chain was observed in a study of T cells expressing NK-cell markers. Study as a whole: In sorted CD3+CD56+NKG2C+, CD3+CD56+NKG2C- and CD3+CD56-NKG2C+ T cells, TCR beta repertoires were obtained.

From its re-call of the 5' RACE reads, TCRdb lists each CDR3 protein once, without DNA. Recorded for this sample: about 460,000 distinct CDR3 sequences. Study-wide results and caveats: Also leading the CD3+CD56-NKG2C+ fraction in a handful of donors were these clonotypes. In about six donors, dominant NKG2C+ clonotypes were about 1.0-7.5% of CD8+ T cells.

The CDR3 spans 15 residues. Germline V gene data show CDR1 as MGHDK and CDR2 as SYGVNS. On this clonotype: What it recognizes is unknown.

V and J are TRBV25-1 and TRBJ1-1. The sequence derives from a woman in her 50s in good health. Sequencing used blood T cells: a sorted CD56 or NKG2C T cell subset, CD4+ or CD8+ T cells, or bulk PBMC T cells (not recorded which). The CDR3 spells CASSDPHQANTEAFF.